This T cell receptor beta chain was found in a study of CD8+CD57+ T cells in acquired aplastic anemia. Study-level background: An average of roughly 3 ug of DNA was obtained from sorted CD4+ and CD8+ cells. For CD4+ cells, healthy donors had an average of about 10 million reads.

TCR beta VDJ and CDR3 were profiled, and genomic DNA was the template. TCRdb passed the reads through MiXCR, listing each CDR3 protein once. The sample has 150,000 to 200,000 distinct CDR3 sequences, about 60% seen once. Whole-study results and caveats: The same twenty-nine CD8+ CDR3 sequences occurred in patients and in controls. CD8+ Simpson's diversity in patients was not significantly different from that in controls.

The CDR3 has 14 residues. CDR1 and CDR2 from the germline V gene are SQVTM and ANQGSEA. A remark on this clonotype: Antigen: not known.

Source material: sorted CD4+, CD8+, or CD8+CD57+ T cells (not recorded which) from PBMCs. The rearrangement joins TRBV29-1 to TRBJ2-7; maybe TRBD1 (7 bases). The J call may be mistaken, given a closer DNA end match to TRBJ2-5. The source of this sequence is a human donor in good health. This chain's CDR3 is CSVVWGAGGETQYF. CDR3 bases: TGCAGCGTTGTTTGGGGGGCAGGGGGAGAGACCCAGTACTTC.